This TCR beta chain is drawn from a study of T cell changes during pregnancy in multiple sclerosis. The V end lost 6 bases, the J end lost 11 bases, and 14 bases lay between the germline ends. CDR3 length equals 11 residues. CDR1 is SGDLS and CDR2 is YYNGEE in the germline V gene. Clones were sequenced by immunoSEQ multiplex PCR, and TCRdb holds only the in-frame ones, with some missing. Counted here are under 70,000 clones, 90% to 95% occurring once; the ten biggest clones make up under 3%. Here the sequenced sample was CD8+ T cells from peripheral blood mononuclear cells, taken after pregnancy. This sequence originates from a female donor with multiple sclerosis, enrolled in a pregnancy study. The chain is built from TRBV9 and TRBJ1-1, with D hard to call. In DNA, the CDR3 is TGTGCCAGCACGGGAGGAGGTTACGCTTTCTTT. It yields the protein CASTGGGYAFF.